These 25 T cell receptor beta chains were all obtained from the same sample, sequenced in a study of cytomegalovirus exposure and HLA in healthy donors. Primers for the PCR totalled 60 Vbeta and 13 Jbeta. Some clones are missing from TCRdb's copy, which holds only in-frame ones; the method was immunoSEQ multiplex PCR. The table has 90,000 to 130,000 clones, 60% to 85% seen once. Sequencing input: PBMCs. The receptors were sampled from a woman aged 25 to 39 in good health and CMV-seronegative.

The rearrangement joins TRBV18 to TRBJ2-4, with 7 nucleotides matching TRBD1. Germline trimming cut 4 bases from V and 4 bases from J; bases unmatched to any gene: 7. In germline, CDR1 is KGHSH, CDR2 LQKENI. The CDR3 has 15 amino acids. In nucleotides, the CDR3 is TGTGCCAGCTCACAACACCCGGGACAGAAAAACATTCAGTACTTC. Translating gives CASSQHPGQKNIQYF.

This clone is a singleton in its sample. CDR3 amino acids: CASSSIRGTTEAFF. In DNA, the CDR3 is TGTGCCAGCAGCTCGATAAGGGGAACCACTGAAGCTTTCTTT. The V and J genes are TRBV11-2 and TRBJ1-1; D is perhaps TRBD1 (5 bases). Per germline, CDR1 SGHAT and CDR2 FQNNGV. The CDR3 length is 14 residues. Trimming removed 4 bases from V and 4 bases from J, with 13 bases in between. Filled out from reference TRBV11-2 and TRBJ1-1, the complete variable domain reads EAGVAQSPRYKIIEKRQSVAFWCNPISGHATLYWYQQILGQGPKLLIQFQNNGVVDDSQLPKDRFSAERLKGVDSTLKIQPAKLEDSAVYLCASSSIRGTTEAFFGQGTRLTVV.

This chain joins TRBV28 and TRBJ1-1, with 7 bases fitting TRBD1. CDR3 length: 14 residues. CDR1 is MDHEN and CDR2 is SYDVKM in the germline V gene. Unmatched junction bases numbered 7, after V lost 5 bases and J lost 4 bases. The CDR3 protein is CASSPPTGVTEAFF. In DNA, the CDR3 is TGTGCCAGCAGTCCCCCAACAGGGGTCACTGAAGCTTTCTTT.

The chain joins TRBV14 to TRBJ1-1, with D possibly TRBD1 on 5 matching bases. Germline V gives CDR1 SGHDN, CDR2 FVKESK. Trimming removed 3 bases at V and 0 bases at J, with 11 bases between. The CDR3 is 15 amino acids. In DNA form, the CDR3 reads TGTGCCAGCAGCCAGGGGCGTTCCATGAACACTGAAGCTTTCTTT. Translation gives CASSQGRSMNTEAFF.

The rearrangement links TRBV28 to TRBJ2-2; perhaps TRBD1 as D (5 bases). This CDR3 spans 23 amino acids. CDR1 and CDR2 from the germline V gene are MDHEN and SYDVKM. The V end lost 1 base, the J end lost 0 bases, and 30 bases lay between the germline ends. CDR3 sequence (DNA): TGTGCCAGCAGTTTATTGGGGCGGTGGTCGGTGGATGGTGGGGAATCGAACACCGGGGAGCTGTTTTTT. It translates to CASSLLGRWSVDGGESNTGELFF.

The chain recombines TRBV19 with TRBJ2-7, with TRBD2 identical over 8 bases. Germline-derived CDR1 and CDR2 are LNHDA and SQIVND (reference sequence). Losses at the gene ends were 4 bases for V and 6 bases for J; bases not matched to a gene: 2. This CDR3 is 12 amino acids long. CDR3 protein: CASSRAGVEQYF. The CDR3, as DNA: TGTGCCAGTAGTAGAGCGGGAGTCGAGCAGTACTTC.

This clone was seen a few times. The sample carries other DNA sequences with the same CDR3. The chain uses TRBV11-2 and TRBJ2-2, with D unclear. CDR1 is SGHAT and CDR2 is FQNNGV in the germline V gene. Trimming took off 1 base at V and 0 bases at J, with 9 bases between the two ends. The CDR3 consists of 16 residues. CDR3 residues: CASSLVASANTGELFF. CDR3 sequence (DNA): TGTGCCAGCAGCTTAGTAGCATCCGCGAACACCGGGGAGCTGTTTTTT. Using reference TRBV11-2 and TRBJ2-2 for the parts outside the CDR3, the full variable domain is EAGVAQSPRYKIIEKRQSVAFWCNPISGHATLYWYQQILGQGPKLLIQFQNNGVVDDSQLPKDRFSAERLKGVDSTLKIQPAKLEDSAVYLCASSLVASANTGELFFGEGSRLTVL.

The V and J genes are TRBV18 and TRBJ1-6; D gene uncertain. CDR3 length equals 16 residues. CDR1 is KGHSH, CDR2 LQKENI, per germline. The V and J ends lost 0 bases and 10 bases respectively, with 16 bases between them. The CDR3: CASSPPYGSQLSPLHF. The CDR3 DNA reads TGTGCCAGCTCACCACCATACGGGTCCCAATTGTCACCCCTCCACTTT.

This chain connects TRBV2 to TRBJ2-6; perhaps TRBD1 as D (5 bases). The CDR3 totals 16 residues. Deletions cut 5 bases from V and 0 bases from J, with 11 bases between. Germline V gives CDR1 SNHLY, CDR2 FYNNEI. CDR3 nucleotide sequence: TGTGCCAGCAGTCTAACAGGTCACTCTGGGGCCAACGTCCTGACTTTC. Translated: CASSLTGHSGANVLTF.

This clone has more than one count but fewer than ten. The chain couples TRBV7-2 to TRBJ2-7, with 14 bases identical to TRBD2. V gave up 5 bases and J gave up 2 bases; unmatched junction bases: 8. CDR3 size: 17 residues. CDR1 and CDR2 from the germline V gene are SGHTA and FQGNSA. The DNA for the CDR3 is TGTGCCAGCAGCCCTCGGACTAGCGGGGGGCAAACCTACGAGCAGTACTTC. Translation gives CASSPRTSGGQTYEQYF.

This sequence joins TRBV6-4 and TRBJ1-4, with D tentatively TRBD1 (6 bases). The CDR3 has 16 residues. Trimming cost V 0 bases and J 5 bases, with 13 bases left between them. Germline V gives CDR1 MRHNA, CDR2 SNTAGT. This chain's CDR3 is CASSDSRTEINEKLFF. The DNA for the CDR3 is TGTGCCAGCAGTGACTCAAGGACAGAGATCAATGAAAAACTGTTTTTT.

CDR3 sequence reads: CAWNRGSDTGELFF. The DNA for the CDR3 is TGTGCCTGGAACAGGGGTAGCGACACCGGGGAGCTGTTTTTT. V and J are TRBV30 and TRBJ2-2, with 7 bases aligning to TRBD1. The V and J ends lost 4 bases and 3 bases, in that order; junction bases with no gene match: 5. The CDR3 loop spans 14 amino acids. Germline lookup yields CDR1 GTSNPN and CDR2 SVGIG (reference sequence).

The CDR3 region is CASSLGLGNEQFF. The CDR3 DNA reads TGTGCCAGCAGCTTGGGACTAGGCAATGAGCAGTTCTTC. The chain has TRBV7-3 and TRBJ2-1; 8 nucleotides align to TRBD2. V lost 3 bases to trimming and J lost 6 bases; unmatched junction nucleotides: 1. The length of the CDR3 is 13 residues. The V gene's germline CDR1 is SGHTA and CDR2 FQGTGA.

This sequence joins TRBV28 and TRBJ2-1; TRBD2 matches 7 bases. V lost 2 bases, J lost 0 bases, and 4 bases stayed unmatched. Germline-derived CDR1 and CDR2 are MDHEN and SYDVKM. This CDR3 has 16 amino acids. CDR3 sequence: CASSLEGGSSYNEQFF. The CDR3 DNA reads TGTGCCAGCAGTTTAGAAGGCGGGAGCTCCTACAATGAGCAGTTCTTC.

The chain recombines TRBV6-5 with TRBJ1-1, with 7 bases aligning to TRBD1. Germline trimming cut 6 bases from V and 1 base from J; bases unmatched to any gene: 2. CDR1 is MNHEY and CDR2 is SVGAGI in the germline V gene. The CDR3 consists of 13 residues. The CDR3 DNA reads TGTGCCAGCAGAGGGACAGAGAACACTGAAGCTTTCTTT. This translates into CASRGTENTEAFF.

The V call is TRBV5-1, the J call TRBJ2-7, with TRBD2 matching over 9 bases. Germline CDR1 SGHRS, CDR2 YFSETQ. Trimming removed 1 base from V and 4 bases from J; junction bases left unmatched: 6. The length of the CDR3 is 15 residues. DNA of the CDR3: TGCGCCAGCAGCTTGACGACTAGCGGATTTTACGAGCAGTACTTC. Protein product: CASSLTTSGFYEQYF.

The genes are TRBV9 and TRBJ2-1; TRBD2 is a possible D gene (7 bases). Looked up from germline, CDR1 is SGDLS and CDR2 is YYNGEE. The CDR3 contains 14 residues. Deletions cut 0 bases from V and 9 bases from J, with 13 bases between. In DNA form, the CDR3 reads TGTGCCAGCAGCGTAGTTTGGGGGGGCGGTGAGCAGTTCTTC. This translates into CASSVVWGGGEQFF.

The chain carries TRBV4-2 and TRBJ2-1; 10 nucleotides match TRBD2. Germline CDR1 reads LGHNA; CDR2 reads YNFKEQ. V dropped 2 bases and J dropped 7; count of bases not matched to a gene: 11. The CDR3 loop spans 17 amino acids. The CDR3 is CASSQSPGLAKTNEQFF. Here the CDR3 DNA reads TGTGCCAGCAGCCAAAGTCCGGGACTAGCGAAAACGAATGAGCAGTTCTTC.

The CDR3 loop reads CASRPRGYRAPIPAYEQYF. The CDR3 bases are TGTGCCAGCAGACCCCGTGGTTACAGGGCCCCTATTCCGGCCTACGAGCAGTACTTC. This chain joins TRBV28 and TRBJ2-7; possibly TRBD1 for D (6 bases). The CDR3 is made up of 19 amino acids. Between the trimmed V and J ends, which lost 6 bases and 2 bases, there was a span of 29 bases. Germline V gene data show CDR1 as MDHEN and CDR2 as SYDVKM.

The chain combines TRBV28 with TRBJ2-3, with D possibly TRBD2 on 6 matching bases. Germline CDR1 is MDHEN and CDR2 is SYDVKM. CDR3 length equals 15 residues. V lost 7 bases to trimming and J lost 5 bases, with 19 bases between them. The CDR3 DNA sequence: TGTGCCAGCAACCCCCGGGAGTTTCCCAGAGATACGCAGTATTTT. Translated: CASNPREFPRDTQYF. Supplemented by reference TRBV28 and TRBJ2-3, the full variable domain reads DVKVTQSSRYLVKRTGEKVFLECVQDMDHENMFWYRQDPGLGLRLIYFSYDVKMKEKGDIPEGYSVSREKKERFSLILESASTNQTSMYLCASNPREFPRDTQYFGPGTRLTVL.

This chain joins TRBV4-3 and TRBJ1-1; 9 bases map to TRBD1. Germline trimming cut 5 bases from V and 6 bases from J; bases unmatched to any gene: 7. This CDR3 contains 14 residues. CDR1 is LGHNA, CDR2 YSLEER, per germline. The chain's CDR3 is CASSYTGGLAEAFF. As DNA, the CDR3 is TGCGCCAGCAGCTACACAGGGGGCCTAGCTGAAGCTTTCTTT.

The chain is built from TRBV2 and TRBJ2-1; 9 bases agree with TRBD2. The germline CDR1 and CDR2 sequences are SNHLY and FYNNEI. The V and J ends lost 8 bases and 9 bases, in that order; junction bases with no gene match: 17. The CDR3 covers 16 residues. CDR3 nucleotides: TGTGCCAGCCACGATAAGCCCGGAGCGGGAGGCATTGAGCAGTTCTTC. Its protein is CASHDKPGAGGIEQFF.

This clone was detected only a few times. This sequence joins TRBV7-8 and TRBJ2-5; 8 bases map to TRBD2. V lost 4 bases and J lost 4; bases outside the gene matches: 5. Germline lookup yields CDR1 SGHVS and CDR2 FQNEAQ. The CDR3 runs 14 residues. The DNA for the CDR3 is TGTGCCAGCAGCTCCCCGGGACTAGGAGAGACCCAGTACTTC. This gives the protein CASSSPGLGETQYF.

In its sample, this clone was seen a few times. The chain links TRBV7-9 to TRBJ2-7; 9 positions match TRBD1. This CDR3 is built from 14 residues. The V gene end was trimmed by 5 bases and the J gene end by 4 bases; junction bases not matched to a gene: 6. Germline V lookup: CDR1 SEHNR, CDR2 FQNEAQ (reference sequence). The CDR3 spells CASSDPGQGYEQYF. CDR3 coding DNA: TGTGCCAGCAGCGACCCGGGACAGGGTTACGAGCAGTACTTC.

The genes are TRBV29-1 and TRBJ1-2; 10 bases fit TRBD1. There are 15 residues in the CDR3. CDR1 is SQVTM and CDR2 is ANQGSEA in the germline V gene. Losses at the gene ends were 4 bases for V and 4 bases for J; bases not matched to a gene: 9. Here the CDR3 DNA reads TGCAGCGTTGCGACTCCCCGGGACAGGGGCTATGGCTACACCTTC. Translated, it gives CSVATPRDRGYGYTF.